These 20 T cell receptor beta chains were sequenced from one sample in a study of blood T cell repertoires in COVID-19. Profiling relied on immunoSEQ multiplex PCR, and the TCRdb table lists in-frame clones only, not all of them. The sample carries over 400,000 clones, about nine tenths recorded once. Sequencing was done on a sample of peripheral blood. The receptors come from a woman aged 30 to 39 with active or convalescent COVID-19.

Many counts were recorded for this clone. The chain combines TRBV20-1 with TRBJ1-5, with no clear D. Looked up from germline, CDR1 is DFQATT and CDR2 is SNEGSKA (reference sequence). This CDR3 spans 13 amino acids. The V end was cut by 3 bases, the J end by 0 bases, with 6 bases between. The CDR3 DNA follows: TGCAGTGCTAGTACAGATAGCAATCAGCCCCAGCATTTT. It is translated as CSASTDSNQPQHF.

This chain links TRBV11-2 with TRBJ2-3, with 9 bases identical to TRBD1. The CDR3 sequence is 16 residues long. The germline gives CDR1 SGHAT, CDR2 FQNNGV. V was clipped by 5 bases and J by 9 bases; unmatched bases: 15. CDR3 bases: TGTGCCAGCAGCCCCAATTCCGGGACAGGGACGATCACGCAGTATTTT. Protein: CASSPNSGTGTITQYF.

The rearrangement links TRBV3-1 (or the pseudogene TRBV3-2) to TRBJ2-1, with 9 positions matching TRBD2. Germline V lookup: CDR1 LGHDT, CDR2 YNNKEL (reference sequence). Trimming took 1 base from V and 5 from J; bases not matched to a gene: 6. The CDR3 is 16 amino acids. CDR3 amino acids: CASSQVLAGTDNEQFF. The CDR3 bases are TGTGCCAGCAGCCAAGTTCTAGCGGGGACTGACAATGAGCAGTTCTTC.

Here the CDR3 DNA reads TGTGCCAGTAGTATATATGGGGGCCGGAACACCGGGGAGCTGTTTTTT. Its protein is CASSIYGGRNTGELFF. V and J are TRBV19 and TRBJ2-2, with D possibly being TRBD1 (6 bases). Trimming took off 2 bases at V and 1 base at J, with 11 bases between the two ends. Germline CDR1 is LNHDA and CDR2 is SQIVND (reference sequence). The CDR3 covers 16 residues.

The J gene is TRBJ1-2, the V gene TRBV6-5; D is possibly TRBD1 (6 bases). CDR1 and CDR2 from the germline V gene are MNHEY and SVGAGI. Trimming left V 5 bases short and J 2 bases short, with 12 bases between. The CDR3 has 14 amino acids. The CDR3 region is CASSPTGINYGYTF. The CDR3, as DNA: TGTGCCAGCAGTCCCACAGGGATAAACTATGGCTACACCTTC.

This sequence joins TRBV5-1 and TRBJ1-5, with TRBD1 as a possible D gene (5 bases). This CDR3 is built from 14 residues. Germline assignment: CDR1 SGHRS and CDR2 YFSETQ. Trimming shortened V by 4 bases and J by 5 bases, and 13 bases separated the two germline ends. CDR3 amino acids: CASSPQGNDQPQHF. The CDR3 nucleotides are TGCGCCAGCAGCCCCCAGGGTAATGATCAGCCCCAGCATTTT.

In DNA form, the CDR3 reads TGTGCCAGCAGCCAAGATAGGCCAGGGGGCTCTAATTCACCCCTCCACTTT. Translating it yields CASSQDRPGGSNSPLHF. V usage is TRBV4-2 and J usage is TRBJ1-6; the match to TRBD1 covers 8 bases. Trimming removed 0 bases from V and 6 bases from J; junction bases left unmatched: 7. This CDR3 spans 17 amino acids. Germline V gives CDR1 LGHNA, CDR2 YNFKEQ.

V usage is TRBV4-1 and J usage is TRBJ1-5, with D hard to call. The CDR3 spans 16 residues. V was trimmed by 1 base and J by 1 base, leaving 11 bases between them. Germline-derived CDR1 and CDR2 are MGHRA and YSYEKL. CDR3 bases: TGCGCCAGCAGCCAAGGGGAGTCCCCAAGCAATCAGCCCCAGCATTTT. This encodes CASSQGESPSNQPQHF.

The table lists this clone with a count of one. This chain joins TRBV2 and TRBJ1-3; 9 positions agree with TRBD1. Germline trimming cut 7 bases from V and 2 bases from J; bases unmatched to any gene: 3. Germline V CDR1 and CDR2: SNHLY, FYNNEI. CDR3 length: 14 residues. The CDR3 is CASMGQGPGNTIYF. The CDR3 nucleotides read TGTGCCAGCATGGGACAGGGCCCTGGAAACACCATATATTTT.

V gene TRBV6-5 combines with J gene TRBJ1-4, with TRBD1 as a possible D gene (6 bases). Germline values: CDR1 MNHEY, CDR2 SVGAGI. The V gene lost 11 bases and the J gene lost 8 bases, with 9 bases spanning the gap. The CDR3 spans 10 residues. CDR3 amino acids: CALDREKLFF. The CDR3 nucleotides read TGTGCCCTAGACAGGGAAAAACTGTTTTTT.

The chain recombines TRBV5-1 with TRBJ2-5; 7 bases are a match to TRBD2. Germline V gene data show CDR1 as SGHRS and CDR2 as YFSETQ. Trimming took 0 bases from V and 1 from J; bases not matched to a gene: 6. The CDR3 consists of 16 residues. The CDR3 loop reads CASSLGSGGAQETQYF. CDR3 coding DNA: TGCGCCAGCAGCTTGGGATCGGGGGGAGCCCAAGAGACCCAGTACTTC.

The genes are TRBV28 and TRBJ2-5; TRBD2 matches 11 bases. The CDR3 covers 18 residues. The junction had 15 bases not matched to a gene; V was cut back by 4 bases and J by 5 bases. Germline V gene lookup returns CDR1 MDHEN and CDR2 SYDVKM. The CDR3 DNA reads TGTGCCAGCAGTTCCCCCCACAGTCGACTAGCGGGGTGGGAGACCCAGTACTTC. It encodes CASSSPHSRLAGWETQYF.

The chain combines TRBV6-1 with TRBJ2-7; maybe TRBD1 (6 bases). Trimming shortened V by 3 bases and J by 2 bases, and 17 bases separated the two germline ends. The CDR3 spans 16 residues. The germline gives CDR1 MNHNS, CDR2 SASEGT. The CDR3: CASSEWFEGVAYEQYF. The CDR3 DNA reads TGTGCCAGCAGTGAGTGGTTTGAGGGGGTCGCCTACGAGCAGTACTTC.

This clone was detected a few times. CDR3 sequence: CAISGGRPGGEKLFF. CDR3 nucleotides: TGTGCCATCAGTGGAGGGAGGCCAGGGGGTGAAAAACTGTTTTTT. The V gene is TRBV10-3, the J gene TRBJ1-4; 7 nucleotides match TRBD1. The ends lost 4 bases at V and 7 bases at J; junction bases unmatched: 9. The CDR3 spans 15 residues. In germline, CDR1 is ENHRY, CDR2 SYGVKD.

V is TRBV29-1 and J is TRBJ1-5; possibly TRBD1 for D (5 bases). CDR3 length: 12 amino acids. Trimming removed 4 bases from V and 7 bases from J, with 11 bases in between. Germline-derived CDR1 and CDR2 are SQVTM and ANQGSEA. CDR3 DNA sequence: TGCAGCGTTGGGACACTAAACCAGCCCCAGCATTTT. This gives the protein CSVGTLNQPQHF.

V gene TRBV7-9 combines with J gene TRBJ1-3; 9 nucleotides line up with TRBD1. Losses at the gene ends were 5 bases for V and 4 bases for J; bases not matched to a gene: 6. Germline V gene sequence: CDR1 SEHNR, CDR2 FQNEAQ (reference sequence). There are 15 residues in the CDR3. CDR3 DNA sequence: TGTGCCAGCAGCCCGGACAGGGGAGCAGGAAACACCATATATTTT. Its translation is CASSPDRGAGNTIYF.

This clone was observed a single time. The chain is built from TRBV5-1 and TRBJ2-3; D gene ambiguous. CDR3 length equals 15 residues. Germline lookup yields CDR1 SGHRS and CDR2 YFSETQ. Trimming took off 0 bases at V and 0 bases at J, with 8 bases between the two ends. This CDR3 reads CASSLVGKSTDTQYF. CDR3 nucleotide sequence: TGCGCCAGCAGCTTGGTCGGTAAGAGCACAGATACGCAGTATTTT.

The DNA of the CDR3 is TGTGCCAGTAGCCGGGGGGTTTGGAGCTCCTACGAGCAGTACTTC. Residues: CASSRGVWSSYEQYF. The J gene is TRBJ2-7, the V gene TRBV19; 7 positions agree with TRBD2. The CDR3 runs 15 residues. V was pared by 6 bases and J by 0 bases, with 8 bases of the junction left unmatched. Germline-derived CDR1 and CDR2 are LNHDA and SQIVND (reference sequence).

This clone was counted only a few times. The rearrangement uses TRBV18 and TRBJ1-1; D is ambiguous. Trimming stripped 2 bases from V and 0 bases from J, with 4 bases between. Germline CDR1 reads KGHSH; CDR2 reads LQKENI. The CDR3 has 13 residues. DNA of the CDR3: TGTGCCAGCTCACCAGAGATGAACACTGAAGCTTTCTTT. It encodes CASSPEMNTEAFF.

The chain couples TRBV10-3 to TRBJ2-1; D is perhaps TRBD1 (6 bases). The CDR3 is 18 residues long. The V end was cut by 0 bases, the J end by 0 bases, with 15 bases between. Looked up from germline, CDR1 is ENHRY and CDR2 is SYGVKD. The CDR3 sequence: CAISESVQGRSSYNEQFF. The DNA of the CDR3 is TGTGCCATCAGTGAGTCGGTACAGGGCAGGAGCTCCTACAATGAGCAGTTCTTC.